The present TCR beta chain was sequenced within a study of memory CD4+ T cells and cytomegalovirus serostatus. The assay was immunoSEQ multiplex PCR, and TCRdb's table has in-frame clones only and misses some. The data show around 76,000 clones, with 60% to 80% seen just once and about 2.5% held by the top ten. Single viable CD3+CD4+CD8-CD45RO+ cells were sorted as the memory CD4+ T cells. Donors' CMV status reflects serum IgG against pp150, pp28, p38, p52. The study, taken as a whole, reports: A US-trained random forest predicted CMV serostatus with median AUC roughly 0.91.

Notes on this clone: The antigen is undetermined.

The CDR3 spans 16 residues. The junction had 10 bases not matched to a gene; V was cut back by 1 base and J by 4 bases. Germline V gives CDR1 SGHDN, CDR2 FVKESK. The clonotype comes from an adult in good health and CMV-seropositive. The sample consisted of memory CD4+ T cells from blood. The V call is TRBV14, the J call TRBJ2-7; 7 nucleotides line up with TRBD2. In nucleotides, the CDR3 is TGTGCCAGCAGCCAAGGCGGGGGAACTTACGGATACGAGCAGTACGTC. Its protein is CASSQGGGTYGYEQYV.